The 11 T cell receptor beta chains below were found in one sample sequenced in a study of blood T cell repertoires in COVID-19. TCRdb keeps only in-frame clones here, not all; method: immunoSEQ multiplex PCR. The table lists fewer than 30,000 clones, about 78% of them singletons. Material for sequencing was peripheral blood. The receptors shown here come from a boy between 2 and 10 years old with active or convalescent COVID-19.

This clone came up once. The chain has TRBV9 and TRBJ1-2; D gene uncertain. Germline loops: CDR1 SGDLS, CDR2 YYNGEE. The CDR3 totals 13 residues. Trimming stripped 4 bases from V and 7 bases from J, with 14 bases between. CDR3 in DNA: TGTGCCAGCAGCTCCGCATCTAGGCGTGGCTACACCTTC. Translated, it gives CASSSASRRGYTF.

This clone has just a few counts. V and J are TRBV4-1 and TRBJ2-1, with TRBD1 matching 8 bases. The length of the CDR3 is 16 residues. Germline assignment: CDR1 MGHRA and CDR2 YSYEKL. The junction had 5 bases not matched to a gene; V was cut back by 2 bases and J by 2 bases. The CDR3 nucleotides are TGCGCCAGCAGCCAACAGGACAGGGCTCCCTACAATGAGCAGTTCTTC. Protein sequence: CASSQQDRAPYNEQFF.

The genes are TRBV19 and TRBJ1-1, with TRBD1 matching 9 bases. The ends lost 5 bases at V and 5 bases at J; junction bases unmatched: 9. The CDR3 loop spans 15 amino acids. The V gene's germline CDR1 is LNHDA and CDR2 SQIVND (reference sequence). The CDR3 loop is CASSFSTGGVTEAFF. For the CDR3, the DNA is TGTGCCAGTAGTTTCTCGACAGGGGGGGTGACTGAAGCTTTCTTT.

This clone turned up a few times. This chain joins TRBV27 and TRBJ2-6, with D hard to call. CDR1 MNHEY and CDR2 SMNVEV come from the germline V gene (reference sequence). The CDR3 length is 15 residues. V was trimmed by 6 bases and J by 0 bases, leaving 9 bases between them. The CDR3, as DNA: TGTGCCAGCAGCGAGACAAGCTCTGGGGCCAACGTCCTGACTTTC. Its protein product is CASSETSSGANVLTF.

This chain links TRBV5-6 with TRBJ2-3, with 8 bases lining up with TRBD2. Germline CDR1 reads SGHDT; CDR2 reads YYEEEE. The J segment lost 4 bases and the V segment lost 1 base, leaving 5 bases of the junction unmatched. The CDR3 loop spans 15 amino acids. The CDR3 loop reads CASSLTGGASDTQYF. In nucleotides, the CDR3 is TGTGCCAGCAGCTTGACCGGGGGGGCGTCAGATACGCAGTATTTT.

In its sample, this clone was seen a few times. The genes are TRBV7-9 and TRBJ2-1; 9 bases match TRBD2. CDR1 and CDR2 (germline): SEHNR, FQNEAQ (reference sequence). Unmatched junction bases numbered 13, after V lost 2 bases and J lost 8 bases. CDR3 length equals 17 residues. CDR3 coding DNA: TGTGCCAGCAGCTTAAACTTCCCGGCGGGAGGGCCAGATGAGCAGTTCTTC. This translates into CASSLNFPAGGPDEQFF.

The V gene is TRBV19, the J gene TRBJ2-5; 7 positions agree with TRBD1. The CDR3 is 14 residues long. The germline CDR1 and CDR2 sequences are LNHDA and SQIVND (reference sequence). Trimming at V came to 5 bases and at J to 1 base, leaving 4 bases not matched to a gene. This CDR3 reads CASSPRDSQETQYF. In nucleotides, the CDR3 is TGTGCCAGTAGTCCTAGGGACAGCCAAGAGACCCAGTACTTC.

This sequence joins TRBV10-1 and TRBJ2-3; 7 positions agree with TRBD2. Germline V lookup: CDR1 WNHNN, CDR2 SYGVQD (reference sequence). The CDR3 sequence is 17 residues long. V shed 8 bases, J shed 4 bases, and the junction held 18 bases outside the gene matches. This CDR3 is CASYCVGRQSWPDTQYF. As DNA, the CDR3 is TGCGCCAGCTATTGTGTCGGGAGGCAATCTTGGCCAGATACGCAGTATTTT.

This clone was counted a few times. The gene calls are TRBV7-2 and TRBJ2-2; D might be TRBD1 (6 bases). Germline V CDR1 and CDR2: SGHTA, FQGNSA. The V end lost 3 bases, the J end lost 4 bases, and 18 bases lay between the germline ends. The CDR3 is 17 amino acids. CDR3: CASSFLISRTATGELFF. DNA of the CDR3: TGTGCCAGCAGCTTTCTAATTTCGAGGACAGCCACCGGGGAGCTGTTTTTT.

V gene TRBV7-9 combines with J gene TRBJ2-3; 13 positions agree with TRBD2. Per the germline V gene, CDR1 is SEHNR and CDR2 is FQNEAQ (reference sequence). The CDR3 consists of 16 residues. V was clipped by 5 bases and J by 1 base; unmatched bases: 3. CDR3 DNA sequence: TGTGCCAGCAGCCCAGGACTAGCGGGAGGCACAGATACGCAGTATTTT. This gives the protein CASSPGLAGGTDTQYF.

The V call is TRBV7-2, the J call TRBJ2-7, with 14 bases matching TRBD2. Germline V gene sequence: CDR1 SGHTA, CDR2 FQGNSA. J was trimmed by 7 bases and V by 5 bases; bases with no gene match: 10. The CDR3 contains 16 residues. The CDR3 bases are TGTGCCAGCAGCCCTCAGGGACTAGCGGGAGAAGGGGAGCAGTACTTC. This translates into CASSPQGLAGEGEQYF.